This T cell receptor (beta chain) was retrieved from a study of glioma-infiltrating T cells. This CDR3 has 13 amino acids. The V gene's germline CDR1 is MNHEY and CDR2 SMNVEV (reference sequence). Trimming left V 8 bases short and J 0 bases short, with 11 bases between. TCR alpha and beta CDR3 regions were amplified from RNA using iRepertoire nested multiplex PCR. TCRdb re-called the multiplex PCR reads with MiXCR, one entry per CDR3 protein. The table includes a few hundred thousand distinct CDR3 sequences, roughly 41% detected once. A note on this clonotype: Its antigen is not known. It is likely a read error, because the conserved phenylalanine at the end of the CDR3 is missing.

Study-wide results and limits: Patients with low tissue-blood divergence carried a signature set of shared blood CDR3 motifs. CDR3 overlap between tissue and blood was very small.

Sequenced material: glioma tissue, nonneoplastic brain tissue, or PBMCs (not recorded which). This receptor was identified in a human donor with low-grade glioma or glioblastoma, undergoing nonglioma brain surgery, or in good health (not recorded which). V usage is TRBV27 and J usage is TRBJ2-7; D remains unclear. The CDR3 sequence is CASGRTGSYEQYL. Here the CDR3 DNA reads TGTGCCAGCGGTCGGACCGGCTCCTACGAGCAGTACCTC.